One sample yielded the 29 T cell receptor beta chains listed below, sequenced in a study of blood T cells in healthy people across ages. A J-beta primer mix and a sample-barcoded 5' primer were used in a second PCR of roughly 7 to 12 cycles. Using its own MiXCR run on the 5' RACE reads, TCRdb lists one record per CDR3 protein. The sample contains some 1.7 million distinct CDR3 sequences, 28% of which appear only once. The material sequenced was blood. These receptors originate from a young woman in good health.

The chain recombines TRBV7-9 with TRBJ2-1, with D maybe TRBD2 (6 bases). The CDR3 is 16 residues long. Germline CDR1 SEHNR, CDR2 FQNEAQ (reference sequence). V was trimmed by 6 bases and J by 2 bases, leaving 17 bases between them. The CDR3 DNA sequence: TGTGCCAGCAGGGCGGGAACCGGGACCCCCTACAATGAGCAGTTCTTC. This sequence encodes CASRAGTGTPYNEQFF. Combining the CDR3 with reference TRBV7-9 and TRBJ2-1 gives the whole variable domain DTGVSQNPRHKITKRGQNVTFRCDPISEHNRLYWYRQTLGQGPEFLTYFQNEAQLEKSRLLSDRFSAERPKGSFSTLEIQRTEQGDSAMYLCASRAGTGTPYNEQFFGPGTRLTVL.

The J gene is TRBJ2-1, the V gene TRBV19, with a weak D call TRBD2 (5 bases). CDR3 length: 12 amino acids. Looked up from germline, CDR1 is LNHDA and CDR2 is SQIVND (reference sequence). Trimming shortened V by 7 bases and J by 8 bases, and 12 bases separated the two germline ends. CDR3 region: CASTQTNHEQFF. CDR3 DNA: TGTGCCAGTACGCAGACTAACCATGAGCAGTTCTTC.

In this sample, this clonotype turned up a few times. The genes are TRBV20-1 and TRBJ1-4, with 7 nucleotides matching TRBD1. Losses at the gene ends were 5 bases for V and 0 bases for J; bases not matched to a gene: 3. CDR3 length: 14 amino acids. CDR1 and CDR2 from the germline V gene are DFQATT and SNEGSKA (reference sequence). CDR3 DNA sequence: TGCAGTGCTCTAACAGGGGCAACTAATGAAAAACTGTTTTTT. Its protein is CSALTGATNEKLFF.

V and J are TRBV7-2 and TRBJ1-5; no definite D call. The V and J ends lost 2 bases and 4 bases respectively, with 12 bases between them. The CDR3 runs 15 residues. Germline CDR1 is SGHTA and CDR2 is FQGNSA. The CDR3 sequence is CASSLSMTINQPQHF. Here the CDR3 DNA reads TGTGCCAGCAGCTTAAGCATGACAATTAATCAGCCCCAGCATTTT.

The gene calls are TRBV30 and TRBJ2-1; D possibly corresponds to TRBD1 (7 bases). Germline V gives CDR1 GTSNPN, CDR2 SVGIG (reference sequence). V was pared by 2 bases and J by 9 bases, with 14 bases between. The CDR3 runs to 13 residues. CDR3: CAWSIGGGVEQFF. The CDR3 DNA reads TGTGCCTGGAGTATAGGGGGCGGGGTTGAGCAGTTCTTC.

The CDR3 DNA sequence: TGCAGCGTTGAAGTAAACTCAAGTGAGCAGTACTTC. Translating it yields CSVEVNSSEQYF. The chain employs TRBV29-1 and TRBJ2-5; D is unresolved. V dropped 1 base and J dropped 11 bases, with 14 bases sitting between them. The germline CDR1 and CDR2 sequences are SQVTM and ANQGSEA. CDR3 length: 12 residues. The full variable domain, completed using reference TRBV29-1 and TRBJ2-5, is SAVISQKPSRDICQRGTSLTIQCQVDSQVTMMFWYRQQPGQSLTLIATANQGSEATYESGFVIDKFPISRPNLTFSTLTVSNMSPEDSSIYLCSVEVNSSEQYFGPGTRLLVL.

The count of this clonotype is one. The chain employs TRBV20-1 and TRBJ2-2; 11 bases are a match to TRBD1. This CDR3 spans 13 amino acids. The V segment lost 6 bases and the J segment 6 bases; nucleotides outside the gene matches: 3. Germline V gene lookup returns CDR1 DFQATT and CDR2 SNEGSKA (reference sequence). CDR3 coding DNA: TGCAGTGCGGGGACAGGGGGGTCCGGGGAGCTGTTTTTT. It encodes CSAGTGGSGELFF.

J is TRBJ2-7 and V is TRBV9; 9 nucleotides agree with TRBD1. V gave up 4 bases and J gave up 5 bases; unmatched junction bases: 10. Germline V gene sequence: CDR1 SGDLS, CDR2 YYNGEE. The CDR3 is 15 residues long. Written as DNA, the CDR3 is TGTGCCAGCAGCCCAGGAGGGACAGGGCTCGACGAGCAGTACTTC. Translated: CASSPGGTGLDEQYF. Looking up the rest from reference TRBV9 and TRBJ2-7 gives the full variable domain: DSGVTQTPKHLITATGQRVTLRCSPRSGDLSVYWYQQSLDQGLQFLIQYYNGEERAKGNILERFSAQQFPDLHSELNLSSLELGDSALYFCASSPGGTGLDEQYFGPGTRLTVT.

This clonotype was counted at least ten times. The chain carries TRBV29-1 and TRBJ2-1; TRBD1 might be the D (5 bases). CDR1 and CDR2 (germline): SQVTM, ANQGSEA. Trimming cost V 7 bases and J 6 bases, with 22 bases left between them. CDR3 length: 15 residues. CDR3 residues: CSAESTDRLSNEQFF. The CDR3 coding sequence is TGCAGCGCGGAATCGACAGATAGGTTGAGCAATGAGCAGTTCTTC.

This clonotype was seen more than once but under ten times. V and J are TRBV12-3 or TRBV12-4 and TRBJ1-6; 8 bases align to TRBD1. Losses at the gene ends were 11 bases for V and 9 bases for J; bases not matched to a gene: 18. The CDR3 runs to 16 residues. CDR3 region: CAGLNNGQGWGSPLHF. DNA of the CDR3: TGTGCCGGCCTAAACAACGGACAGGGATGGGGTTCACCCCTCCACTTT.

This clonotype appeared a few times. V usage is TRBV7-2 and J usage is TRBJ2-1, with a possible D match to TRBD1 (6 bases). Germline V gene lookup returns CDR1 SGHTA and CDR2 FQGNSA. Deletions cut 11 bases from V and 7 bases from J, with 12 bases between. The CDR3 covers 11 residues. CDR3 nucleotides: TGTGCCCACAGGGCTTGGAATGAGCAGTTCTTC. It encodes CAHRAWNEQFF.

This chain uses TRBV5-5 with TRBJ1-2; D is undetermined. Looked up from germline, CDR1 is SGHKS and CDR2 is YYEKEE (reference sequence). Trimming took off 0 bases at V and 4 bases at J, with 10 bases between the two ends. The CDR3 is 14 amino acids. The CDR3 DNA is TGTGCCAGCAGCTTGGACCGTGATCTCTATGGCTACACCTTC. Translated, it gives CASSLDRDLYGYTF.

This clonotype was detected only a few times. The chain uses TRBV7-2 and TRBJ2-7, with D tentatively TRBD2 (6 bases). Germline CDR1 and CDR2: SGHTA and FQGNSA. V lost 4 bases and J 4 bases, leaving 17 bases between the germline ends. The CDR3 is 15 amino acids. The DNA of the CDR3 is TGTGCCAGCAGCTATTCGGGACTTATCGGATACGAGCAGTACTTC. Translating gives CASSYSGLIGYEQYF.

A few counts support this clonotype. V is TRBV9 and J is TRBJ2-7; 7 nucleotides match TRBD1. After removal of 5 bases from V and 5 bases from J, the junction contained 10 bases not matched to a gene. Germline-derived CDR1 and CDR2 are SGDLS and YYNGEE. This CDR3 is built from 14 residues. The CDR3 loop is CASSATGNPHEQYF. The DNA for the CDR3 is TGTGCCAGCAGTGCGACAGGGAACCCCCACGAGCAGTACTTC.

The CDR3 spells CASSTSGSDTQYF. For the CDR3, the DNA is TGTGCCAGCAGTACCTCAGGGTCAGATACGCAGTATTTT. The rearrangement joins TRBV12-3 or TRBV12-4 to TRBJ2-3, with D possibly matching TRBD1 (5 bases). V lost 5 bases and J 4 bases, leaving 10 bases between the germline ends. There are 13 residues in the CDR3.

V is TRBV29-1 and J is TRBJ2-3; 10 nucleotides align to TRBD1. CDR3 length: 14 residues. Trimming at V came to 3 bases and at J to 8 bases, leaving 8 bases not matched to a gene. The germline V gene encodes CDR1 SQVTM and CDR2 ANQGSEA. The CDR3 sequence is CSVERTGGRGTQYF. DNA for the CDR3: TGCAGCGTTGAGAGGACAGGGGGTAGGGGTACGCAGTATTTT.

This clonotype showed up just a few times. The rearrangement links TRBV27 to TRBJ1-2; TRBD1 aligns across 7 bases. This CDR3 is built from 15 residues. Losses at the gene ends were 5 bases for V and 8 bases for J; bases not matched to a gene: 14. Germline CDR1 and CDR2: MNHEY and SMNVEV (reference sequence). For the CDR3, the DNA is TGTGCCAGCAGTCCTAGACAGGGTACCTTATCCGGCTACACCTTC. The encoded protein is CASSPRQGTLSGYTF.

A remark on this clonotype: A much larger clonotype is one base distant, so this may be a read error. The chain recombines TRBV12-3 or TRBV12-4 with TRBJ2-7, with 11 bases lining up with TRBD2. Trimming at V came to 4 bases and at J to 2 bases, leaving 7 bases not matched to a gene. This CDR3 comprises 16 residues. The chain's CDR3 is CASSSLLAGVPYEQYF. CDR3 bases: TGTGCCAGCAGTTCGCTACTAGCGGGAGTCCCCTACGAGCAGTACTTC.

This clonotype was counted between two and nine times. This chain links TRBV5-1 with TRBJ1-2; D is ambiguous. Germline loops: CDR1 SGHRS, CDR2 YFSETQ. The CDR3 spans 14 residues. V lost 4 bases, J lost 4 bases, and 14 bases lay in between. The CDR3: CASSLDVGRYGYTF. As DNA, the CDR3 is TGCGCCAGCAGCCTGGACGTTGGCCGCTATGGCTACACCTTC.

Of note for this clonotype: A much larger clone is a single base away; this may be a read error. The CDR3 coding sequence is TGTGCCAGCAGACCGGGACTAGCGGGCTGGGAAGAGACCCCGTACTTC. The encoded protein is CASRPGLAGWEETPYF. This chain joins TRBV12-3 or TRBV12-4 and TRBJ2-5; 12 positions agree with TRBD2. The CDR3 is made up of 16 amino acids.

J is TRBJ2-1 and V is TRBV4-1; D possibly uses TRBD1 or TRBD2 (6 bases each). Germline lookup yields CDR1 MGHRA and CDR2 YSYEKL. V dropped 0 bases and J dropped 2 bases, with 17 bases sitting between them. This CDR3 has 18 amino acids. The CDR3, as DNA: TGCGCCAGCAGCCAAGATTGGGGGCGGGATGCGGCCTACAATGAGCAGTTCTTC. Translated: CASSQDWGRDAAYNEQFF.

This chain joins TRBV7-2 and TRBJ2-1; D call uncertain. The ends were cut back, 5 bases at V and 0 bases at J, with 11 bases in the middle. The CDR3 sequence is 15 residues long. Germline-derived CDR1 and CDR2 are SGHTA and FQGNSA. The CDR3 nucleotides are TGTGCCAGCAGCGCCTATGCGAGCTCCTACAATGAGCAGTTCTTC. Its protein product is CASSAYASSYNEQFF.

The gene calls are TRBV5-1 and TRBJ2-5; possibly TRBD2 for D (5 bases). Germline V lookup: CDR1 SGHRS, CDR2 YFSETQ. V was shortened by 4 bases and J by 2 bases, with 15 bases between the two germline ends. There are 15 residues in the CDR3. Here the CDR3 DNA reads TGCGCCAGCAGCCCGGGAAGCAGCGTTCAAGAGACCCAGTACTTC. Its protein product is CASSPGSSVQETQYF.

This clonotype was detected only a few times. It is unclear where the CDR3 begins or ends on the DNA, so no DNA is shown, and the CDR3 is as TCRdb lists it. The V and J genes are TRBV13 and TRBJ2-1; the table calls TRBD1, which could not be checked here. In germline, CDR1 is PRHDT, CDR2 FYEKMQ (reference sequence). The CDR3 spans 15 amino acids, including both terminal residues. This chain's CDR3 is CASSLVSGPDNEQFF.

Many counts were recorded for this clonotype. This chain connects TRBV5-1 to TRBJ2-1; TRBD1 matches at 7 bases. V lost 0 bases, J lost 6 bases, and 9 bases stayed unmatched. The germline CDR1 and CDR2 sequences are SGHRS and YFSETQ. The CDR3 has 16 residues. The CDR3, as DNA: TGCGCCAGCAGCTTGGGCCGACAGGGTAGGGGCAATGAGCAGTTCTTC. Protein sequence: CASSLGRQGRGNEQFF.

In its sample, this clonotype was seen many times. The chain carries TRBV12-3 or TRBV12-4 and TRBJ2-1; 14 nucleotides match TRBD2. The CDR3 consists of 17 residues. V shed 3 bases and J 5 bases; nucleotides not matched to a gene: 6. CDR3 amino acids: CASSFLRLAGGHNEQFF. DNA for the CDR3: TGTGCCAGCAGTTTCCTTAGACTAGCGGGAGGGCACAATGAGCAGTTCTTC.

The chain uses TRBV28 and TRBJ1-2; TRBD1 is a possible D gene (5 bases). The CDR3 covers 14 residues. V lost 8 bases and J 7 bases, leaving 20 bases between the germline ends. Germline V CDR1 and CDR2: MDHEN, SYDVKM. CDR3 DNA sequence: TGTGCCAGCTCAACTCAAAGGGGCCCTTCTGGCTACACCTTC. Amino acid sequence: CASSTQRGPSGYTF.

The chain employs TRBV6-2 or TRBV6-3 and TRBJ2-7; a possible D gene is TRBD2 (5 bases). Germline CDR1 reads MNHEY; CDR2 reads SVGEGT. This CDR3 has 12 amino acids. Trimming stripped 10 bases from V and 6 bases from J, with 16 bases between. The CDR3 coding sequence is TGTGCCACCTCCGCTAGCTGGGTCGAGCAGTACTTC. This gives the protein CATSASWVEQYF.

This clonotype was observed at least ten times. This chain joins TRBV6-5 and TRBJ2-6; no clear D gene. The CDR3 spans 15 residues. Trimming cost V 7 bases and J 1 base, with 11 bases left between them. Germline values: CDR1 MNHEY, CDR2 SVGAGI. The CDR3 DNA reads as TGTGCCAGCACTACGGGCCGGTCTGGGGCCAACGTCCTGACTTTC. Protein product: CASTTGRSGANVLTF.